This T cell receptor beta chain was captured by sequencing in a study of OX40 agonist ivuxolimab in advanced cancers. On the study more broadly: Patients in dose escalation had liver, melanoma, kidney or head and neck cancers. Study-wide results and caveats: The CD4+ and CD8+ T cells in the blood had expanded clonally by week 6 at 0.1 to 3.0 mg/kg. More expanded clones were found, on average, in CD8+ than in CD4+ T cells.

The V end lost 2 bases, the J end lost 2 bases, and 10 bases lay between the germline ends. The CDR3 sequence is 14 residues long. Germline CDR1 is MDHEN and CDR2 is SYDVKM. This clone was seen a handful of times. What it recognizes is unknown. Clones were read by immunoSEQ multiplex PCR, and TCRdb kept only the in-frame ones, dropping some. Altogether 65,000 to 80,000 clones are present, about 89% being singletons, with the ten largest covering about an eighth. The receptor was isolated from an adult with an advanced solid tumor such as melanoma, head and neck, liver or kidney cancer. The J gene is TRBJ2-7, the V gene TRBV28; D is unclear. Specimen: CD4+ or CD8+ T cells sorted from blood, collected in a trial of the OX40 agonist ivuxolimab. Written as DNA, the CDR3 is TGTGCCAGCAGTTTAGGCCTCGCTACCTACGAGCAGTACTTC. Translation gives CASSLGLATYEQYF.